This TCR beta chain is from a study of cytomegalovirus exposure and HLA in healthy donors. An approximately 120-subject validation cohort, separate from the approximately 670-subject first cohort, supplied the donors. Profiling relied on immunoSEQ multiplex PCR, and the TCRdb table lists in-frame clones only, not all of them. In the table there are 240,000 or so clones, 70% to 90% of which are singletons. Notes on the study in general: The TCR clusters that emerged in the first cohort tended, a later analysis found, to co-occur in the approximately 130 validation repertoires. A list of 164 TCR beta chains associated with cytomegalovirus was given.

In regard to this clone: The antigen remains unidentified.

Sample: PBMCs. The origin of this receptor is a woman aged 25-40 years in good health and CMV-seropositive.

In DNA form, the CDR3 reads TGTGCCAGTAGTATAAACGGGGGGCACGAGCAGTACTTC. This gives the protein CASSINGGHEQYF. The V call is TRBV19, the J call TRBJ2-7, with D possibly TRBD2 on 7 matching bases. The ends were cut back, 2 bases at V and 5 bases at J, with 10 bases in the middle. Germline V CDR1 and CDR2: LNHDA, SQIVND (reference sequence). The CDR3 is 13 residues long.